The table lists the clone carrying this T cell receptor (beta chain) with a few counts. Its antigen is not known. This entry comes from a study of T-cell reconstitution after alpha-beta-depleted transplantation in children. Study-wide findings and caveats: Several hundred expanded graft clones reportedly supplied alpha-beta T cells about two months after transplant. Newly produced T cells mostly accounted for T-cell counts and diversity one year post-transplant.

This CDR3 comprises 17 residues. The junction had 13 bases not matched to a gene; V was cut back by 7 bases and J by 1 base. TCRbeta library construction was performed incorporating unique molecular identifiers. A single record per CDR3 protein comes from TCRdb applying MiXCR to the PCR reads. The sample lists a few hundred thousand distinct CDR3 sequences, 10% to 15% occurring once. The sequence was collected from a male patient between 5 and 17 years old who had a stem cell transplant for acute myeloid leukemia, so the T cells may come from the graft donor. The chain has TRBV12-3 or TRBV12-4 and TRBJ1-5; 7 nucleotides align to TRBD1. This specimen was PBMCs, mostly from graft donor cells, taken 360 days after TCRalphabeta/CD19-depleted stem cell transplant. The CDR3 spells CASNPHRNRGSNQPQHF. CDR3 DNA: TGTGCCAGCAACCCCCACCGCAACAGGGGAAGCAATCAGCCCCAGCATTTT.